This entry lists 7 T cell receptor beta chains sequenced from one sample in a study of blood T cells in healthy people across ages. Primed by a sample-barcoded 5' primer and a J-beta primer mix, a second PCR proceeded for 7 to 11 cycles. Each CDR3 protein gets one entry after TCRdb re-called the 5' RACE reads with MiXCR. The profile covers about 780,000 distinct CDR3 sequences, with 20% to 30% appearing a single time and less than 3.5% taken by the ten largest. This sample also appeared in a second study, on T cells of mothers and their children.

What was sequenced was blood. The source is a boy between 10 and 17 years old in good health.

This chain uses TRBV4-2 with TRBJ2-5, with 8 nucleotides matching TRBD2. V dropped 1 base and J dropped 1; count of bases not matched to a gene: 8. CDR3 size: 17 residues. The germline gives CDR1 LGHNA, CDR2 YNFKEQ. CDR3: CASSQGGRGGFQETQYF. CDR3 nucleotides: TGTGCCAGCAGCCAAGGAGGGCGCGGGGGGTTCCAAGAGACCCAGTACTTC.

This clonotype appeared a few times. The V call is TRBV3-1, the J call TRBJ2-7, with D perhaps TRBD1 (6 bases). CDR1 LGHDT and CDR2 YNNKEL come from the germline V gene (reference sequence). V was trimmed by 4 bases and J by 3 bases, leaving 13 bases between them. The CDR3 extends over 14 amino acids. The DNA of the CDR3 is TGTGCCAGCAGCCCCCGGACAGATCACTACGAGCAGTACTTC. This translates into CASSPRTDHYEQYF.

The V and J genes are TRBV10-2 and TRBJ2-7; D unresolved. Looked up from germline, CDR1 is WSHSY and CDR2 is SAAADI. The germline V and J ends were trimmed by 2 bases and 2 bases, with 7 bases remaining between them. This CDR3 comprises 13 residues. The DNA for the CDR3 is TGCGCCAGCAGTGAGGGGCAGCCCTACGAGCAGTACTTC. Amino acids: CASSEGQPYEQYF.

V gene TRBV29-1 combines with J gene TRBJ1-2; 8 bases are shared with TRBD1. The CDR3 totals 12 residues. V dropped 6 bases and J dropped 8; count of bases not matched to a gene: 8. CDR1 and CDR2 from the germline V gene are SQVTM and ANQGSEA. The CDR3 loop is CSVLQGAVGYTF. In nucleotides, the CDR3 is TGCAGCGTCCTGCAGGGGGCCGTAGGCTACACCTTC.

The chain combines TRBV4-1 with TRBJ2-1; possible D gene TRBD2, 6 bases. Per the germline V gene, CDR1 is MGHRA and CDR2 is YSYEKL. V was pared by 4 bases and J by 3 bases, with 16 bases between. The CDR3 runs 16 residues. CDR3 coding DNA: TGCGCCAGCAGCCCAAGACCTTCTAGCGTCTACAATGAGCAGTTCTTC. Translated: CASSPRPSSVYNEQFF.

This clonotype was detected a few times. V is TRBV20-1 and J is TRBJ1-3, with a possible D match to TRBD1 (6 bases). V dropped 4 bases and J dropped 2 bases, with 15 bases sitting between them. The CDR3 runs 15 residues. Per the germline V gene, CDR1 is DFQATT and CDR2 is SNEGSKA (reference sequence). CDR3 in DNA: TGCAGTGCTACGAACAGGGCTGGCGCTGGAAACACCATATATTTT. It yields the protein CSATNRAGAGNTIYF.

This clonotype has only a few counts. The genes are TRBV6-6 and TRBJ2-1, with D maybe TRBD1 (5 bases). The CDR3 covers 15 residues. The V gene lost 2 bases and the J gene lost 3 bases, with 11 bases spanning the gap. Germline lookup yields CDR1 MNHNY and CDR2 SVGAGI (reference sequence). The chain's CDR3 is CASSYPQTDYNEQFF. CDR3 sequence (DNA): TGTGCCAGCAGTTACCCGCAGACAGACTACAATGAGCAGTTCTTC.